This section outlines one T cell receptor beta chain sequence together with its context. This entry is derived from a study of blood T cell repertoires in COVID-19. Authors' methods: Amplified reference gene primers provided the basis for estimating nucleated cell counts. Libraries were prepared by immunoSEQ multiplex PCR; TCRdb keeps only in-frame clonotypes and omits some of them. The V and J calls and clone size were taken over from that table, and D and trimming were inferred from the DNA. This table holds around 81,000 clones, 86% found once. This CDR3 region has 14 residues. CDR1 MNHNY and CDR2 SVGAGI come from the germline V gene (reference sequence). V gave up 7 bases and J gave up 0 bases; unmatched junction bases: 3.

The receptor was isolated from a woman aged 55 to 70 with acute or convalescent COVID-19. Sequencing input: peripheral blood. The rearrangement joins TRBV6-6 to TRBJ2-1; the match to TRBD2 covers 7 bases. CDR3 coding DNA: TGTGCCAGCAACGGGGGGAGCTCCTACAATGAGCAGTTCTTC. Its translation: CASNGGSSYNEQFF.